The entry below gives a single T cell receptor (beta chain) sequence along with its context. The entry originates in a study of T cell responses to AZD1222 COVID-19 vaccine. The V end was cut by 3 bases, the J end by 7 bases, with 9 bases between. Germline CDR1 is SGHVS and CDR2 is FNYEAQ. The CDR3 totals 13 residues. Sequenced by immunoSEQ multiplex PCR; TCRdb stores in-frame clones only, minus some. In the table there are 130,000 to 150,000 clones, 70% to 90% of which are singletons. V gene TRBV7-6 combines with J gene TRBJ1-4; D unclear. Sequenced material: peripheral blood, taken on day 0 of AZD1222 vaccination. The clonotype was recovered from an adult in good health. Here the CDR3 reads CASSFRGREKLFF. In DNA, the CDR3 is TGTGCCAGCAGCTTTCGAGGGCGTGAAAAACTGTTTTTT. The full variable domain, rest sourced from reference TRBV7-6 and TRBJ1-4, is GAGVSQSPRYKVTKRGQDVALRCDPISGHVSLYWYRQALGQGPEFLTYFNYEAQQDKSGLPNDRFSAERPEGSISTLTIQRTEQRDSAMYRCASSFRGREKLFFGSGTQLSVL.